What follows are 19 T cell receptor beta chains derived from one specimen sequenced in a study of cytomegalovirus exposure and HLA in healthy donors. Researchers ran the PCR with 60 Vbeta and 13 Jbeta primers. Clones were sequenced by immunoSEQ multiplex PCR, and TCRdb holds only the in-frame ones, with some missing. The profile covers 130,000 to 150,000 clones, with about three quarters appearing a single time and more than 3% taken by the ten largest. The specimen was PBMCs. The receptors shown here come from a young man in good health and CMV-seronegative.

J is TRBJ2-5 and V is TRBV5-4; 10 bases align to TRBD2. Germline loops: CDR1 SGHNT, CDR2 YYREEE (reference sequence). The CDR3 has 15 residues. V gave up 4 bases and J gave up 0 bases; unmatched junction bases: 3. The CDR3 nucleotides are TGTGCCAGCAGCAAGACTAGCGGGTACCAAGAGACCCAGTACTTC. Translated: CASSKTSGYQETQYF. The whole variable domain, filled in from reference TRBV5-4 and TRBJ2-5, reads ETGVTQSPTHLIKTRGQQVTLRCSSQSGHNTVSWYQQALGQGPQFIFQYYREEENGRGNFPPRFSGLQFPNYSSELNVNALELDDSALYLCASSKTSGYQETQYFGPGTRLLVL.

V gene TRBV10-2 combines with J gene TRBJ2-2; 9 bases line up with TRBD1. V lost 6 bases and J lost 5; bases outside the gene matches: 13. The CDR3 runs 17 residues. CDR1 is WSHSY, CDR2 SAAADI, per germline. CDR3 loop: CASSPADRGVDTGELFF. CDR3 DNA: TGCGCCAGCAGCCCTGCCGACAGGGGGGTAGATACCGGGGAGCTGTTTTTT.

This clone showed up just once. The CDR3 region is CASSQERSEKLFF. As DNA, the CDR3 is TGTGCCAGCAGCCAAGAACGAAGCGAAAAACTGTTTTTT. The chain couples TRBV14 to TRBJ1-4; D uncertain. V dropped 0 bases and J dropped 8 bases, with 7 bases sitting between them. This CDR3 has 13 amino acids. Germline V CDR1 and CDR2: SGHDN, FVKESK.

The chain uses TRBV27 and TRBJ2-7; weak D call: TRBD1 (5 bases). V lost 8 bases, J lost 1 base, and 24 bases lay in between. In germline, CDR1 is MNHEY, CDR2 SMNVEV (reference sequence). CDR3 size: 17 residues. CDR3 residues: CASSGSYRQSPSYEQYF. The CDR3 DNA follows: TGTGCCAGCTCAGGGTCATATAGGCAGAGCCCTTCCTACGAGCAGTACTTC.

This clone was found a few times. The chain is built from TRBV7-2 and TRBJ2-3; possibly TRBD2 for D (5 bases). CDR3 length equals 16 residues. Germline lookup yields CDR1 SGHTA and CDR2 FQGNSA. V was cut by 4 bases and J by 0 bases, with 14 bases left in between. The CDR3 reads CASSSEADLSTDTQYF. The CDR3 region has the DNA TGTGCCAGCAGCTCGGAGGCGGACCTTAGCACAGATACGCAGTATTTT.

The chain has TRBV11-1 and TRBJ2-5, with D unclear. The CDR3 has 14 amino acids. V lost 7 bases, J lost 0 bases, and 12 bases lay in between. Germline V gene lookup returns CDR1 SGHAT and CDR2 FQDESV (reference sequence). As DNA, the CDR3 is TGTGCCAGCAACCTCAGAAGTAACCAAGAGACCCAGTACTTC. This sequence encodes CASNLRSNQETQYF.

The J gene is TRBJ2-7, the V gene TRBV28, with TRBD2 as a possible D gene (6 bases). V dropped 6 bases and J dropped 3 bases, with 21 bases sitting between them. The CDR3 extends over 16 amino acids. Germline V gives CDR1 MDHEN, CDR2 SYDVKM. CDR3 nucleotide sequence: TGTGCCAGCAGCCCGACCGGGCAGGGAGGTCTCTACGAGCAGTACTTC. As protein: CASSPTGQGGLYEQYF. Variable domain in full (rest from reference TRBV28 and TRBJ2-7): DVKVTQSSRYLVKRTGEKVFLECVQDMDHENMFWYRQDPGLGLRLIYFSYDVKMKEKGDIPEGYSVSREKKERFSLILESASTNQTSMYLCASSPTGQGGLYEQYFGPGTRLTVT.

CDR3 sequence: CAKDRGQCRNQPQHF. The CDR3 bases are TGTGCCAAGGACAGGGGTCAGTGTCGCAATCAGCCCCAGCATTTT. This rearrangement joins TRBV11-3 to TRBJ1-5; 9 bases match TRBD1. Trimming at V came to 10 bases and at J to 2 bases, leaving 9 bases not matched to a gene. In germline, CDR1 is SGHNT, CDR2 YENEEA. The CDR3 sequence is 15 residues long.

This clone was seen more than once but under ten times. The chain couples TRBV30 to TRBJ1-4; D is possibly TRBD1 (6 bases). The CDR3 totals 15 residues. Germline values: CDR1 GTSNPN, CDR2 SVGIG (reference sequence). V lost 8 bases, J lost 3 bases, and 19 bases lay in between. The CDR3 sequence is CATRDKLRANEKLFF. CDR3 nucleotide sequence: TGTGCCACTCGGGACAAACTGAGAGCTAATGAAAAACTGTTTTTT. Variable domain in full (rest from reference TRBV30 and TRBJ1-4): SQTIHQWPATLVQPVGSPLSLECTVEGTSNPNLYWYRQAAGRGLQLLFYSVGIGQISSEVPQNLSASRPQDRQFILSSKKLLLSDSGFYLCATRDKLRANEKLFFGSGTQLSVL.

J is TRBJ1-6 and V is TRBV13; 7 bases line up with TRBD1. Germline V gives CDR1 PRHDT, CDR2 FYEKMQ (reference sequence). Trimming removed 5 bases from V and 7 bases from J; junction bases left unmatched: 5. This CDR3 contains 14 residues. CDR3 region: CASSRTGENSPLHF. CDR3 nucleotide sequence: TGTGCCAGCAGCCGGACAGGTGAGAATTCACCCCTCCACTTT.

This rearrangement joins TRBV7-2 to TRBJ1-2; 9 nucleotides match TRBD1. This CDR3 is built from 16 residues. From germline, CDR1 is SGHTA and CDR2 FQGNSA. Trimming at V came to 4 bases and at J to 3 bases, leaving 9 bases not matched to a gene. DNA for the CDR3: TGTGCCAGCAGCTCCGAACCGACAGGGGGGTACTATGGCTACACCTTC. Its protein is CASSSEPTGGYYGYTF.

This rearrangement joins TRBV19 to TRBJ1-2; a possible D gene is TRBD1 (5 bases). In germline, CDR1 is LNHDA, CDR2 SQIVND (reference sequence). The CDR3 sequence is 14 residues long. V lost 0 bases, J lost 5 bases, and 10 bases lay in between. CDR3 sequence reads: CASSIENRPYGYTF. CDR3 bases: TGTGCCAGTAGTATAGAGAACAGGCCTTATGGCTACACCTTC. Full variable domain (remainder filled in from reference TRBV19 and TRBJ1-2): DGGITQSPKYLFRKEGQNVTLSCEQNLNHDAMYWYRQDPGQGLRLIYYSQIVNDFQKGDIAEGYSVSREKKESFPLTVTSAQKNPTAFYLCASSIENRPYGYTFGSGTRLTVV.

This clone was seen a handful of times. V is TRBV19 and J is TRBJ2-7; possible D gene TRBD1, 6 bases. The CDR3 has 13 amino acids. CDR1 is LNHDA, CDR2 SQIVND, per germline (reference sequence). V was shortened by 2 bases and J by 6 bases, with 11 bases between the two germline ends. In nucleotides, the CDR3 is TGTGCCAGTAGTATAACAGGGACGGCCGAGCAGTACTTC. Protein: CASSITGTAEQYF. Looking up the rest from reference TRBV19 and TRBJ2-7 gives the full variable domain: DGGITQSPKYLFRKEGQNVTLSCEQNLNHDAMYWYRQDPGQGLRLIYYSQIVNDFQKGDIAEGYSVSREKKESFPLTVTSAQKNPTAFYLCASSITGTAEQYFGPGTRLTVT.

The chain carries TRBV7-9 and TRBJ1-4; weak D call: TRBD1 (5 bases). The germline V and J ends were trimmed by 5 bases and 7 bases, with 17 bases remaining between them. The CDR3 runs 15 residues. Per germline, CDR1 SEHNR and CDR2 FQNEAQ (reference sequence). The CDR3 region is CASSPSGGWGEKLFF. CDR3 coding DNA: TGTGCCAGCAGCCCTTCGGGGGGGTGGGGTGAAAAACTGTTTTTT.

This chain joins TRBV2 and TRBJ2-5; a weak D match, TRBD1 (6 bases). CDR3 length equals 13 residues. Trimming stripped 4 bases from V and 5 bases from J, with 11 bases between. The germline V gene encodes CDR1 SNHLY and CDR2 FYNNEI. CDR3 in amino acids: CASSGGPGETQYF. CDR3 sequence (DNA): TGTGCCAGCAGTGGGGGGCCCGGGGAGACCCAGTACTTC.

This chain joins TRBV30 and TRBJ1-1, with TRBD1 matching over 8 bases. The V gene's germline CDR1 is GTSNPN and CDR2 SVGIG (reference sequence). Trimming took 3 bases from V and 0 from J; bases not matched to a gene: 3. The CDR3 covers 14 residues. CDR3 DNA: TGTGCCTGGAGGGGACAGGCTATGAACACTGAAGCTTTCTTT. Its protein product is CAWRGQAMNTEAFF.

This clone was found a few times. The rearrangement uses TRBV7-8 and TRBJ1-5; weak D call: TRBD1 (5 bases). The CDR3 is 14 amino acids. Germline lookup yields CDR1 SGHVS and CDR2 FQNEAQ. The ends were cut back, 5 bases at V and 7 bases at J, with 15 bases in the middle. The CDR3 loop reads CASSRVGGSQPQHF. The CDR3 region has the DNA TGTGCCAGCAGCCGAGTGGGGGGGTCGCAGCCCCAGCATTTT.

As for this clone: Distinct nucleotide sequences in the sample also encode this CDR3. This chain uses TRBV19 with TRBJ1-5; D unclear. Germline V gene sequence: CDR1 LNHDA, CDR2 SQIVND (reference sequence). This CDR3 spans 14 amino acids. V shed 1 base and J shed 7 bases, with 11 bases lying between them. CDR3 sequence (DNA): TGTGCCAGTAGTATAGTTCGGGGAAACCAGCCCCAGCATTTT. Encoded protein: CASSIVRGNQPQHF.

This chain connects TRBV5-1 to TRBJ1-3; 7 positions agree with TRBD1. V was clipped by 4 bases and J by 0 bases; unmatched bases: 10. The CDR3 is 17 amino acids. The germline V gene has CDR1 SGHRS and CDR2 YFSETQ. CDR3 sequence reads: CASSPETGRFSGNTIYF. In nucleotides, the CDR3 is TGCGCCAGCAGCCCTGAGACAGGGAGGTTCTCTGGAAACACCATATATTTT.